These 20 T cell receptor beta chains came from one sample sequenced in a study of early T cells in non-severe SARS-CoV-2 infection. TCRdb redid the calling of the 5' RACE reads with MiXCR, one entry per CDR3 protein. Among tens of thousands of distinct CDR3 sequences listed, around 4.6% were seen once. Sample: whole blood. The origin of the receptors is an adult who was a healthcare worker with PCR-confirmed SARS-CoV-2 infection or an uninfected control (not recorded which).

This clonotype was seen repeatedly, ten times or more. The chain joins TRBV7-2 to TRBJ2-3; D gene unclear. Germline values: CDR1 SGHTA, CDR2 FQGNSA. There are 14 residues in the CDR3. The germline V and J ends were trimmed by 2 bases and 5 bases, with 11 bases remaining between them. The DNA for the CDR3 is TGTGCCAGCAGCTTATTTACCCGATTAGATACGCAGTATTTT. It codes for CASSLFTRLDTQYF.

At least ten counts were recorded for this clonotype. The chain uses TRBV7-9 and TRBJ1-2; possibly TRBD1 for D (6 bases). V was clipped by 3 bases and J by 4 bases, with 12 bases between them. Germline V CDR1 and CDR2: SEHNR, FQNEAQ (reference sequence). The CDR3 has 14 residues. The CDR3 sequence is CASSLGGESYGYTF. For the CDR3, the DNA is TGTGCCAGCAGCTTGGGGGGCGAATCCTATGGCTACACCTTC.

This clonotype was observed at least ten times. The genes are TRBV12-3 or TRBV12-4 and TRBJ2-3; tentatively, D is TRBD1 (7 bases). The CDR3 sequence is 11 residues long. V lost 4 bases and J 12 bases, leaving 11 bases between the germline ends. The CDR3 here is CASSSRDRQYF. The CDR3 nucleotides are TGTGCCAGCAGTTCGCGGGACAGACAGTATTTT.

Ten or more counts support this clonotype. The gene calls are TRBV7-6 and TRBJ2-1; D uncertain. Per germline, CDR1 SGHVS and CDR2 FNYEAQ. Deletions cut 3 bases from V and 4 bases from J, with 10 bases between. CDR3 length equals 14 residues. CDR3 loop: CASSFQGLYNEQFF. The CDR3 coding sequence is TGTGCCAGCAGCTTCCAAGGGCTGTACAATGAGCAGTTCTTC.

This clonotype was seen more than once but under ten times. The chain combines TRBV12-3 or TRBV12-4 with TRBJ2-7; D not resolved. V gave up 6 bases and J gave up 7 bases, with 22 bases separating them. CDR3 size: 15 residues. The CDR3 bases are TGTGCCAGCAGACTCGACTCCGGGTTTCCTAGAGAGCAGTACTTC. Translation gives CASRLDSGFPREQYF.

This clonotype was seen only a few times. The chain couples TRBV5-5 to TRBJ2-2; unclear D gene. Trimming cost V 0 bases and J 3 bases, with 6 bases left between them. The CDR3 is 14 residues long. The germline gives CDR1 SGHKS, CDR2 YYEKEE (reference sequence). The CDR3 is CASSLGRDTGELFF. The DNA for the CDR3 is TGTGCCAGCAGCTTGGGTAGGGACACCGGGGAGCTGTTTTTT. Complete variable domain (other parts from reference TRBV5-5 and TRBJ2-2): DAGVTQSPTHLIKTRGQQVTLRCSPISGHKSVSWYQQVLGQGPQFIFQYYEKEERGRGNFPDRFSARQFPNYSSELNVNALLLGDSALYLCASSLGRDTGELFFGEGSRLTVL.

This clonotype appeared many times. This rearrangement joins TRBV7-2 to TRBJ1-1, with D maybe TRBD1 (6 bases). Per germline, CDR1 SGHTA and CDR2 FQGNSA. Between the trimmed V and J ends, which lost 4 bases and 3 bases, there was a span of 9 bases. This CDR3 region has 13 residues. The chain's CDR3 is CASSWRQDTEAFF. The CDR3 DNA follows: TGTGCCAGCAGCTGGAGACAGGACACTGAAGCTTTCTTT.

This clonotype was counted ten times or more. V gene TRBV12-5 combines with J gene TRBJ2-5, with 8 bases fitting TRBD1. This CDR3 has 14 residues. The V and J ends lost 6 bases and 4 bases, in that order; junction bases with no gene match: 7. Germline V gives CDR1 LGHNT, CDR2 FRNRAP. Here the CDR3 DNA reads TGTGCTAGTGGCCCCGGCAGGGGGCGAGAGACCCAGTACTTC. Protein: CASGPGRGRETQYF.

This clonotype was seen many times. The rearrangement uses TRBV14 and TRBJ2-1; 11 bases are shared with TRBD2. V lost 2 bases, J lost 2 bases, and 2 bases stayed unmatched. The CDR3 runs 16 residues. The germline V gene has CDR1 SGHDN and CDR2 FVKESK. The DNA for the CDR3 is TGTGCCAGCAGCCAACATAGCGGGGGGGCCTACAATGAGCAGTTCTTC. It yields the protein CASSQHSGGAYNEQFF. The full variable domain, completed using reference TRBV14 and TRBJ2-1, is EAGVTQFPSHSVIEKGQTVTLRCDPISGHDNLYWYRRVMGKEIKFLLHFVKESKQDESGMPNNRFLAERTGGTYSTLKVQPAELEDSGVYFCASSQHSGGAYNEQFFGPGTRLTVL.

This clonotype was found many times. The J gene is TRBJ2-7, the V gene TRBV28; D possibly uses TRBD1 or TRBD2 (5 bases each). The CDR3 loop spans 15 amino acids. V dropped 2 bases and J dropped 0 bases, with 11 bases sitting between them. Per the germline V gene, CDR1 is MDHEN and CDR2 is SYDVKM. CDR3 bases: TGTGCCAGCAGTTTAGCCGGGACGGCCTCCTACGAGCAGTACTTC. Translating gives CASSLAGTASYEQYF. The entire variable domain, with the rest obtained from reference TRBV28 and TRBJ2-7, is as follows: DVKVTQSSRYLVKRTGEKVFLECVQDMDHENMFWYRQDPGLGLRLIYFSYDVKMKEKGDIPEGYSVSREKKERFSLILESASTNQTSMYLCASSLAGTASYEQYFGPGTRLTVT.

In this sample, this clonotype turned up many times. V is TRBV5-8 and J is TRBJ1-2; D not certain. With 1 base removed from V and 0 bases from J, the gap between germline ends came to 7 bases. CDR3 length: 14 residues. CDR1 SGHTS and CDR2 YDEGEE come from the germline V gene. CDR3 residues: CASSLTATNYGYTF. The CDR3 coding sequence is TGTGCCAGCAGCTTGACAGCCACTAACTATGGCTACACCTTC.

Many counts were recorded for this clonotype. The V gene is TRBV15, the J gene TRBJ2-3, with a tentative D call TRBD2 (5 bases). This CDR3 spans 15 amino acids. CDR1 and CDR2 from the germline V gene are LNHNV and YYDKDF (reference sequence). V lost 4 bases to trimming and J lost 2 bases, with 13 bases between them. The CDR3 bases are TGTGCCACCAGCATTCTGGACGGGGACACAGATACGCAGTATTTT. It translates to CATSILDGDTDTQYF.

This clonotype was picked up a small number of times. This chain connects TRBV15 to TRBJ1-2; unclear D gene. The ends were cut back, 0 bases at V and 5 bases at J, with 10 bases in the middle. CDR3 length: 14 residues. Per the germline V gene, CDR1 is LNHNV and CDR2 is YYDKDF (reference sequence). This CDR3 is CATSRDLTVYGYTF. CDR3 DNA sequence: TGTGCCACCAGCAGAGATCTGACGGTTTATGGCTACACCTTC.

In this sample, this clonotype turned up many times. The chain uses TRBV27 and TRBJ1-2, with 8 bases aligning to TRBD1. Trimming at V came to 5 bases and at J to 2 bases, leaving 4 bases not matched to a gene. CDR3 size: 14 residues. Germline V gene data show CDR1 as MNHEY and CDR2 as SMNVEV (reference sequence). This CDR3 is CASSPQGANYGYTF. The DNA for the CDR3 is TGTGCCAGCAGTCCGCAGGGGGCCAACTATGGCTACACCTTC.

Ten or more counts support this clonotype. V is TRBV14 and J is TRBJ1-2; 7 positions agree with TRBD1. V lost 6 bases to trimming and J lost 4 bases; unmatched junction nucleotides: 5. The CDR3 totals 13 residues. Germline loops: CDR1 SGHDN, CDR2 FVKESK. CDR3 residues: CASSRTGTYGYTF. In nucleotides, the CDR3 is TGTGCCAGCAGTCGGACAGGCACCTATGGCTACACCTTC.

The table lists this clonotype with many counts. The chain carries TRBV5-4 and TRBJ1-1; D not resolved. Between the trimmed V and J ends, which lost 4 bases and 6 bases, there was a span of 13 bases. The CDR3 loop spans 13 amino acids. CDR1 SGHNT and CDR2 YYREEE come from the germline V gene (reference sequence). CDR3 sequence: CASSPPEVAEAFF. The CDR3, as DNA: TGTGCCAGCAGCCCGCCGGAGGTTGCTGAAGCTTTCTTT.

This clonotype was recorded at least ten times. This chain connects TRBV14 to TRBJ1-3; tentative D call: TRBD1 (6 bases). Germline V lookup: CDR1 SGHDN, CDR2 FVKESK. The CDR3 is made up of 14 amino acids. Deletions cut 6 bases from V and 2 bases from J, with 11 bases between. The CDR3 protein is CASRQQGTGNTIYF. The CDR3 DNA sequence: TGTGCCAGCAGACAACAGGGAACTGGAAACACCATATATTTT.

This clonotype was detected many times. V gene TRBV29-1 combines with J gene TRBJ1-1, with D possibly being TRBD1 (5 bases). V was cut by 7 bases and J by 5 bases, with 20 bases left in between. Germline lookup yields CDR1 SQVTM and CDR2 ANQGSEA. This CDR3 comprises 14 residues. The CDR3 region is CSAQWGVGGTEAFF. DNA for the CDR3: TGCAGCGCCCAGTGGGGGGTCGGAGGGACTGAAGCTTTCTTT.

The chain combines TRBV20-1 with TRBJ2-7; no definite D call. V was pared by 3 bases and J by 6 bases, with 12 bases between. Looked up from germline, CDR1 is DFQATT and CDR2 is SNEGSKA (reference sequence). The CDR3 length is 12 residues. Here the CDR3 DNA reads TGCAGTGCTAGCCCTTCCAGTGCCGAGCAGTACTTC. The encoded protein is CSASPSSAEQYF.

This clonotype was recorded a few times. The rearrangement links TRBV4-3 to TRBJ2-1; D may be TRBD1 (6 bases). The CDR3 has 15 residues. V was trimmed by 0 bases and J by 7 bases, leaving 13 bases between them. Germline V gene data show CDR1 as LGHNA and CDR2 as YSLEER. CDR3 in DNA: TGCGCCAGCAGCCAAGACCACCAGGGGCAAAATGAGCAGTTCTTC. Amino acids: CASSQDHQGQNEQFF.